The 4 T cell receptor beta chains below were found in one sample sequenced in a study of T cell clonality in common variable immunodeficiency. Only in-frame clones appear in the TCRdb table, and some are missing; sequencing was by immunoSEQ multiplex PCR. This sample carries tens of thousands of clones and no singletons, and about 2% goes to the top ten. Study-wide points: Reportedly, TCR beta sequences from common variable immunodeficiency showed fewer deletions and N-nucleotide insertions.

For these TCRs, the target antigens are not known. Sequencing input: peripheral blood mononuclear cells. The receptors here all came from a human donor with common variable immunodeficiency.

This clone was seen repeatedly, ten times or more. The CDR3 end lies 3 residues beyond the end of the read and is filled in from the germline J gene. The gene calls are TRBV7-9 and TRBJ2-1; 8 positions agree with TRBD1. CDR3 size: 15 residues. Germline V gene sequence: CDR1 SEHNR, CDR2 FQNEAQ (reference sequence). V shed 1 base and J 9 bases; nucleotides not matched to a gene: 8. The CDR3 spells CASSLEWAGGGEQFF. Incomplete CDR3 DNA: TGTGCCAGCAGCTTAGAGTGGGCAGGGGGCGGTGAG.

The sample holds many counts of this clone. The sequenced fragment ends 3 residues before the CDR3 boundary, so the rest is inferred from the germline J gene. This chain connects TRBV6-2 or TRBV6-3 to TRBJ1-1, with TRBD1 as a possible D gene (6 bases). The V end was cut by 5 bases, the J end by 0 bases, with 13 bases between. Germline V lookup: CDR1 MNHEY, CDR2 SVGEGT. CDR3 length: 15 residues. This chain's CDR3 is CASSPSDRLNTEAFF. The DNA read from the CDR3 is TGTGCCAGCAGTCCATCGGACAGACTGAACACTGAA.

Turning to this clone: The read ends 3 residues early relative to the CDR3; the germline J gene fills the gap. The chain recombines TRBV30 with TRBJ1-3; 7 nucleotides agree with TRBD1. Germline V lookup: CDR1 GTSNPN, CDR2 SVGIG (reference sequence). The CDR3 extends over 19 amino acids. Trimming took 2 bases from V and 0 from J; bases not matched to a gene: 16. The CDR3 bases that were read are TGTGCCTGGAGTCTCCCCACCCGCCAGGGGGTACCCTCTGGAAACACC. Protein: CAWSLPTRQGVPSGNT. The entire CDR3 reads CAWSLPTRQGVPSGNTIYF. The full variable domain, with the rest looked up from reference TRBV30 and TRBJ1-3, is SQTIHQWPATLVQPVGSPLSLECTVEGTSNPNLYWYRQAAGRGLQLLFYSVGIGQISSEVPQNLSASRPQDRQFILSSKKLLLSDSGFYLCAWSLPTRQGVPSGNTIYFGEGSWLTVV.

There are many counts of this clone. The read finishes 3 residues shy of the CDR3 end, and the germline J gene is used to complete it. This rearrangement joins TRBV18 to TRBJ1-5; the D gene is possibly TRBD1 (5 bases). Germline V gene data show CDR1 as KGHSH and CDR2 as LQKENI. The ends were cut back, 6 bases at V and 3 bases at J, with 9 bases in the middle. The CDR3 runs to 13 residues. Partial CDR3 DNA: TGTGCCAGCTCTGGCAGGGACAATCAGCCC. Residues: CASSGRDNQP. The CDR3 in full is CASSGRDNQPQHF.